This T cell receptor beta chain was captured by sequencing in a study of vaccination and CD4 T cells after COVID-19 (dated by TCRdb to the early 2020s). With respect to the entire study: SARS-CoV-2 positivity had been established in the convalescent patients by nasal swab PCR, and mild disease was recorded in roughly 10 of these patients and severe disease in one. The convalescent cohort included six males and four females, with two Hispanic individuals, seven Caucasians, two Asians and one multiracial person. Culture stimuli were overlapping spike peptide pools from SARS-CoV-2 and from the common cold coronaviruses HCoV-NL63, HCoV-OC43 and HCoV-229E. Post-COVID blood samples were collected from convalescent patients a median of roughly 100 days after diagnosis, with a range of roughly 30 to 161 days. Two doses of either the Pfizer-BioNTech BNT162b2 vaccine (n=8) or the Moderna mRNA-1273 vaccine (n=2) were administered to participants. In around 9 COVID-19 convalescent patients and a few infection-naive healthy vaccine recipients, researchers compared the spike-specific CD4+ TCR repertoire from before mRNA vaccination with the repertoire from after. Post-vaccine blood samples were taken a median of roughly 75 days after the second vaccine dose, with a range of 14 to 241 days. Control cultures received a CEFX viral epitope pool as the positive control, an HIV-1 Nef peptide pool as the negative control, or no peptide.

Results the study describes overall, beyond this receptor: Of the vaccine-specific clones found in convalescent patients, nearly all (304 of 307) were mono-reactive for SARS-CoV-2 spike instead of being cross-reactive with common cold coronaviruses. Among convalescent patients, a median about 90% of the SARS-CoV-2-reactive clones seen after vaccination appeared only after vaccination, which suggests priming specific to the vaccine. Although the median number of SARS-CoV-2-reactive clonotypes went up from 20 to 25 after infection to roughly 40 after vaccination, the increase was not significant. Relatively few convalescent patients were included in the study, and early timepoints after natural infection were not analyzed.

Sample treatment or condition, as interpreted from the label and publication: roughly 10-day PBMC culture with coronavirus spike peptide pools or control peptides (ViraFEST assay). The ViraFEST assay was used in the study, in which antigen-specific T cells were expanded with peptide pools and expanded clonotypes were subsequently identified by TCR sequencing. The convalescent patients' positive SARS-CoV-2 PCR tests were from March to December 2020, which was before the Alpha, Beta and Delta variants emerged in the United States. Roughly 2.1 million PBMCs per well were cultured in IMDM with approximately 5% human AB serum and roughly 10 IU/ml IL-2, plus 10 ug/ml peptide pools. On days 3 and 7, half of the culture medium was replaced with fresh IL-2-containing medium. After approximately eleven days of culture, CD4+ T cells were isolated by negative selection using the EasySep CD4+ T cell isolation kit. Ficoll-Paque Plus gradient centrifugation was used to isolate PBMCs from whole blood, and the isolated PBMCs were then either used fresh or cryopreserved at -140C. In general, triplicate wells were set up for every culture condition.

The CDR3 runs 15 amino acids, cysteine and phenylalanine included. The read is trimmed to its CDR3 DNA, 45 bases read in frame from base 1. The germline V gene sets CDR1 to SGHTA and CDR2 to FQGNSA. The trim is 5 bases for V and 2 bases for J, with a gap of 16 bases between the germline ends. About this clonotype itself: This receptor's antigen is unknown. Within one base of it there is no much larger clone, and no base qualities were kept.

Libraries were constructed by PCR. DNA from cultured CD4+ T cells was subjected to TCR sequencing with the Oncomine TCR Beta short-read assay at the Johns Hopkins FTIC core. The QIAamp micro DNA kit was used to extract genomic DNA from the cultured CD4+ T cells. The Oncomine TCR Beta libraries from cultured CD4+ T cells were pooled using unique dual indexes and then sequenced on an Illumina iSeq 100. On the study's bioinformatics: Non-productive sequences were filtered out, and CDR3s that did not start with C, did not end with F or W, or were shorter than 7 amino acids were discarded. Antigen-specific clonotypes were identified with the MANAFEST web application by comparing peptide-stimulated wells with reference and other culture wells. To be called positive, a clone needed an FDR below 0.05, an odds ratio above 5, and a productive frequency above 0.1% in at least two of three replicate wells. A clonotype was classed as cross-reactive if the clonotype showed significant expansion both in SARS-CoV-2 spike wells and in at least one common cold coronavirus spike condition. CDR3 homology was assessed with Levenshtein distances (stringdist) and unrooted phylogenetic trees (ape) in R version 3.6.1. TCRdb took the public reads, trimmed them with fastp at Q25, ran MiXCR for clone calling and kept in-frame beta chains. Records with the same CDR3 protein are collapsed into one entry carrying the most frequent genes and DNA. TCRdb, not the original authors, processed these V and J calls. The sample yields around 10,000 distinct CDR3 sequences; roughly 56% were counted once. The leading ten clones occupy approximately 9% of the sample.

The source of this sequence is a human donor who had recovered from COVID-19. The rearranged chain carries TRBV7-2 and TRBJ2-7; confidence is insufficient to name the D gene. Sequenced input: CD4+ T cells from blood, cultured in vitro. The nucleotides are TGTGCCAGCAGCCAAGGAAGGGCAGCTACCTACGAGCAGTACTTC. Its amino acids are CASSQGRAATYEQYF. With all but the CDR3 taken from the reference TRBV7-2 and TRBJ2-7 genes, the full variable domain is: GAGVSQSPSNKVTEKGKDVELRCDPISGHTALYWYRQSLGQGLEFLIYFQGNSAPDKSGLPSDRFSAERTGGSVSTLTIQRTQQEDSAVYLCASSQGRAATYEQYFGPGTRLTVT.